This TCR beta chain was recorded in a study of regulatory T cells in long-lasting Graves disease. CDR3 size: 15 residues. Germline CDR1 and CDR2: LNHDA and SQIVND (reference sequence). Sequencing libraries for TCR beta were prepared with iRepertoire HTBI primers and Arm-PCR of CDR3 regions. One entry per CDR3 protein results from TCRdb running MiXCR on the multiplex PCR reads. This table holds around 450,000 distinct CDR3 sequences, around a fifth found once. Note on this clonotype: At one end the junction does not follow the germline gene, possibly because of a read error.

Specified time point: persistent/refractory GD, antithyroid drugs over 5 years with positive TRAb. Generation of the TCR library employed RNA extracted from PBMCs. The sequence was obtained from a female donor with Graves disease. The sequences come from peripheral blood mononuclear cells (PBMCs), collected when the disease was refractory, from a patient treated with antithyroid drugs. The V and J genes are TRBV19 and TRBJ1-2; possible D gene TRBD1, 6 bases. CDR3 coding DNA: TGTACCAGTAGTCTTTCGGGACAACAGAAAGGTGGCTACACCTTC. This gives the protein CTSSLSGQQKGGYTF.